This T cell receptor beta chain was identified in a study of control samples from healthy donors and cancer patients. V gave up 1 base and J gave up 0 bases; unmatched junction bases: 10. CDR1 and CDR2 from the germline V gene are MNHEY and SVGEGT. The CDR3 extends over 20 amino acids. Here immunoSEQ multiplex PCR was the method, and the copy in TCRdb shows in-frame clones only, minus some. The table includes approximately 50,000 clones, approximately 90% detected once. The sequenced sample consisted of PBMCs. This clonotype was sampled from a man aged 25-40 years with colorectal cancer. The chain carries TRBV6-2 or TRBV6-3 and TRBJ2-1; 12 bases match TRBD1. Here the CDR3 reads CASSYFLGQGASGSYNEQFF. CDR3 nucleotides: TGTGCCAGCAGTTACTTTTTGGGACAGGGGGCATCGGGCTCCTACAATGAGCAGTTCTTC.